This TCR beta chain is drawn from a study of lymphopenia after photon versus proton radiotherapy. Study-wide results and limits: After lymphocyte nadir, photon-treated repertoires showed oligoclonal expansion, especially CD8+ Temra. A bigger post-nadir fall in TCR diversity correlated inversely with survival time in deceased patients. Survival link was tested only in deceased patients; proton benefit remains a possibility. Proton therapy kept repertoires fairly stable, unlike photons, which gained effector/memory cells.

V was cut by 6 bases and J by 1 base, with 9 bases left in between. The CDR3 totals 13 residues. The germline CDR1 and CDR2 sequences are MNHEY and SVGAGI. Using immunoSEQ multiplex PCR, the repertoire was profiled, and TCRdb retains in-frame clones only, with some absent. In the table there are about 160,000 clones, roughly nine tenths of which are singletons. Comments on this clone: Its specificity is not known.

The rearrangement joins TRBV6-5 to TRBJ1-2; D might be TRBD1 (6 bases). The sequencing used peripheral blood, collected from a patient treated with photon-based radiotherapy. This clonotype was obtained from a man aged 50 to 59 with gastric cancer. The CDR3 nucleotides read TGTGCCAGCAGAGCAGGGGATAACTATGGCTACACCTTC. The encoded protein is CASRAGDNYGYTF.